The clone carrying this T cell receptor (beta chain) was observed a handful of times. Its antigen remains unknown. The entry originates in a study of identical twins. Findings and limits, study-wide: Weaker excess twin sharing was seen among beta out-of-frame sequences. Twin-shared out-of-frame alpha sequences were enriched for low generation probability.

CDR1 is MNHEY, CDR2 SVGEGT, per germline. The CDR3 totals 11 residues. Deletions cut 2 bases from V and 4 bases from J, with 1 base between. Template switching created a universal primer site, and the cDNA included unique molecular identifiers. TCRdb called the 5' RACE reads again in MiXCR, with one record for every CDR3 protein. This table holds 500,000 to 650,000 distinct CDR3 sequences, 20% to 25% found once. These same data were also listed under a study on yellow fever vaccine responses in identical twins.

The sequence came from a woman aged 18-30 years in good health. This rearrangement joins TRBV6-2 or TRBV6-3 to TRBJ2-3; no firm D call. The specimen was CD4+ T cells sorted from blood. CDR3 residues: CASSYPDTQYF. CDR3 DNA: TGTGCCAGCAGTTACCCAGATACGCAGTATTTT.